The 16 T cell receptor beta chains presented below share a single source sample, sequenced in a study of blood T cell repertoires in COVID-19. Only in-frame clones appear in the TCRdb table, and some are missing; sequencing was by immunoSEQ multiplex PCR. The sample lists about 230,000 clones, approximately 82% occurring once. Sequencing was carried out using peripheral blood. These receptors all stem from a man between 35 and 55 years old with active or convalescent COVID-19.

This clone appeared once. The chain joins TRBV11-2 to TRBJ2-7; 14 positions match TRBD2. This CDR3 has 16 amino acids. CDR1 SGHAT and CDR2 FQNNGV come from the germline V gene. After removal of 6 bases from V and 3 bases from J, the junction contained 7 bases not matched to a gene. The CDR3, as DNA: TGTGCCAGCAGGATAGGACTAGCGGGAGGAGGCTACGAGCAGTACTTC. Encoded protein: CASRIGLAGGGYEQYF.

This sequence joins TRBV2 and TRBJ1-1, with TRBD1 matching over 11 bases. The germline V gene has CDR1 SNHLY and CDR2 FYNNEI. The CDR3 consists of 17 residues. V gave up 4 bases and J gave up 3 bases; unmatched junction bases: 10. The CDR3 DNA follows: TGTGCCAGCAGTGCCCCGGGACAGGGGGTGCTAGACACTGAAGCTTTCTTT. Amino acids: CASSAPGQGVLDTEAFF.

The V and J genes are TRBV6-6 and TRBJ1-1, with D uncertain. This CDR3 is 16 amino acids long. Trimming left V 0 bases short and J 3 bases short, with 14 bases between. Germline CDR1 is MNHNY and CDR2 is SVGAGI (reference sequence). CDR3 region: CASSYSSPPGDTEAFF. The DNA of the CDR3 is TGTGCCAGCAGTTACTCGTCACCCCCGGGAGACACTGAAGCTTTCTTT.

In DNA form, the CDR3 reads TGTGCCAGCAGCCCATCTACGGCCCGCGGCGAGCAGTACTTC. This codes for CASSPSTARGEQYF. This chain joins TRBV3-1 (or the pseudogene TRBV3-2) and TRBJ2-7; D gene ambiguous. The CDR3 spans 14 residues. Germline-derived CDR1 and CDR2 are LGHDT and YNNKEL (reference sequence). V shed 4 bases and J shed 6 bases, with 16 bases lying between them.

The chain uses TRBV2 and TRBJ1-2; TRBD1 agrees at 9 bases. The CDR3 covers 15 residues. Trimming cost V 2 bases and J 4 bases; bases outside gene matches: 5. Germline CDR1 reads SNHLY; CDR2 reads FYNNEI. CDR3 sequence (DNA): TGTGCCAGCAGTGAATGGGACAGGGACCCCTATGGCTACACCTTC. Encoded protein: CASSEWDRDPYGYTF.

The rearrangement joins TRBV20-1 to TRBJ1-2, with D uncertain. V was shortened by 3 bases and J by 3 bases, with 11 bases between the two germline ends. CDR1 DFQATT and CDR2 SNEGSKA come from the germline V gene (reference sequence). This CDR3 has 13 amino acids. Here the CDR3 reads CSASRGIDYGYTF. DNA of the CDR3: TGCAGTGCTAGTAGAGGGATCGACTATGGCTACACCTTC.

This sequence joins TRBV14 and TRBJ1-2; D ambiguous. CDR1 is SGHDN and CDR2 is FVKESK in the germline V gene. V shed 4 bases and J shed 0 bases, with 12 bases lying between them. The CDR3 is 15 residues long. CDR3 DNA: TGTGCCAGCAGCCGGATCAGGAACTCTAACTATGGCTACACCTTC. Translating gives CASSRIRNSNYGYTF.

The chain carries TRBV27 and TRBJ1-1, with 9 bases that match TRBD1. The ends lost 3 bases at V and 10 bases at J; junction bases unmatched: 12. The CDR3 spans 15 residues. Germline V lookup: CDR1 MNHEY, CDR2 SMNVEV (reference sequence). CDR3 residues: CASSFLGQGNVGAFF. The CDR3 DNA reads TGTGCCAGCAGTTTTTTGGGACAGGGTAATGTTGGAGCTTTCTTT.

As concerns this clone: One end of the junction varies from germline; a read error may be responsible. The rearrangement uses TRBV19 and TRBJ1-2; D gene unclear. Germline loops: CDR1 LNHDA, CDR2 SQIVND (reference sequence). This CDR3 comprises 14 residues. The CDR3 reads CASVAETVPYRYTF. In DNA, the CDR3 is TGTGCCTCAGTAGCGGAGACGGTTCCCTATCGCTACACCTTC.

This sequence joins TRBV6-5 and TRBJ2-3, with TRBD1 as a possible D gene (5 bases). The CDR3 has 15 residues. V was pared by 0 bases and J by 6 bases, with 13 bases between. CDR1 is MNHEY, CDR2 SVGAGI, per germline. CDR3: CASSYSYRLGDTQYF. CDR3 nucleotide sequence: TGTGCCAGCAGTTACTCGTACAGGCTCGGGGATACGCAGTATTTT.

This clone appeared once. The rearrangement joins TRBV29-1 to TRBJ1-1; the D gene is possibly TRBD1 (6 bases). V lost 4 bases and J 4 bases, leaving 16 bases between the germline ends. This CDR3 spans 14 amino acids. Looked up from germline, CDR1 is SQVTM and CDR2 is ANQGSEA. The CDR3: CSVVGGRRVTEAFF. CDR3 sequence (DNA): TGCAGCGTTGTTGGGGGCAGGCGAGTCACTGAAGCTTTCTTT. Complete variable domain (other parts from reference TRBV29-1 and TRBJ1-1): SAVISQKPSRDICQRGTSLTIQCQVDSQVTMMFWYRQQPGQSLTLIATANQGSEATYESGFVIDKFPISRPNLTFSTLTVSNMSPEDSSIYLCSVVGGRRVTEAFFGQGTRLTVV.

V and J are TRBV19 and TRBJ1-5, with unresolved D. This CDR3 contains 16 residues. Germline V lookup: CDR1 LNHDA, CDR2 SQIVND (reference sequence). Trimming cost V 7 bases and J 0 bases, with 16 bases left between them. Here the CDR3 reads CASTPTRTPSNQPQHF. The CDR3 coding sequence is TGTGCCAGTACCCCGACACGGACTCCTAGCAATCAGCCCCAGCATTTT.

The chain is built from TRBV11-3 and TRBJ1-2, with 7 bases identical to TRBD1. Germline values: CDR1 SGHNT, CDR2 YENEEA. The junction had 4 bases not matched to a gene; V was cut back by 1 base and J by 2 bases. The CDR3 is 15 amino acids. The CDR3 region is CASSLGGQKNYGYTF. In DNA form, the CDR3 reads TGTGCCAGCAGCTTAGGGGGACAGAAAAACTATGGCTACACCTTC.

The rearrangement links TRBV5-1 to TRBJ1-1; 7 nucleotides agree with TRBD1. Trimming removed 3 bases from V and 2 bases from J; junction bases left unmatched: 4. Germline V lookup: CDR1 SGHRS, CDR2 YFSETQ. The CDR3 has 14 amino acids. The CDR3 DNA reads TGCGCCAGCAGCTCGACAGGGCATAACACTGAAGCTTTCTTT. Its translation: CASSSTGHNTEAFF.

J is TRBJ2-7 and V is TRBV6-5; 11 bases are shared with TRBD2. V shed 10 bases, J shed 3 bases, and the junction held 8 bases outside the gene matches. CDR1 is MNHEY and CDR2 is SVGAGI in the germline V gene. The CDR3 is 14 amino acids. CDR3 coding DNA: TGTGCCACTGCACCGGGACTAGCGGTCTACGAGCAGTACTTC. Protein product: CATAPGLAVYEQYF.

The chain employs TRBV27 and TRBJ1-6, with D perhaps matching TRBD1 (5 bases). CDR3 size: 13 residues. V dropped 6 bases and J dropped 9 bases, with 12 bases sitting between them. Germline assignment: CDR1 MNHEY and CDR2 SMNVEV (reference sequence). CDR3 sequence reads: CASSRELSSPLHF. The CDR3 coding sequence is TGTGCCAGCAGCAGGGAATTAAGTTCACCCCTCCACTTT.